The clone carrying this TCR beta chain was seen a single time. This sample stems from a study of T cell responses to AZD1222 COVID-19 vaccine. J gave up 6 bases and V 2 bases, and 7 bases lay outside the gene matches. Germline assignment: CDR1 MDHEN and CDR2 SYDVKM. The CDR3 loop spans 16 amino acids. Method: immunoSEQ multiplex PCR; TCRdb's copy keeps in-frame clones and lacks some. The repertoire consists of about 180,000 clones, with approximately 92% occurring once and the leading ten covering more than 0.85%. Material: peripheral blood, obtained 28 days after the second dose of the MenACWY control vaccine. V usage is TRBV28 and J usage is TRBJ2-2; 9 bases are a match to TRBD1. The TCR was taken from an adult who received the MenACWY meningococcal vaccine as a control. The CDR3 loop reads CASSLPRTGVPGELFF. DNA of the CDR3: TGTGCCAGCAGTTTACCCCGGACAGGGGTCCCCGGGGAGCTGTTTTTT. The variable domain in full, completed from reference TRBV28 and TRBJ2-2, reads DVKVTQSSRYLVKRTGEKVFLECVQDMDHENMFWYRQDPGLGLRLIYFSYDVKMKEKGDIPEGYSVSREKKERFSLILESASTNQTSMYLCASSLPRTGVPGELFFGEGSRLTVL.